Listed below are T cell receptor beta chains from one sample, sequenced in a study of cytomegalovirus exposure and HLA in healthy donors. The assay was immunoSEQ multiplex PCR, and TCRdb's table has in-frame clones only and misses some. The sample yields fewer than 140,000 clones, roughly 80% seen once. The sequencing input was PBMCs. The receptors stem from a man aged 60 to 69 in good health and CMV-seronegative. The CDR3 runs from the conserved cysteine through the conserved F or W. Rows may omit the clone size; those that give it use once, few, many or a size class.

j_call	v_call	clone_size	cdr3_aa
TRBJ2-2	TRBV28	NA	CASRDRGPGELFF
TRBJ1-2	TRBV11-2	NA	CASSFKPGGSGGYTF
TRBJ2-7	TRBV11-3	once	CASSRGQETSYEQYF
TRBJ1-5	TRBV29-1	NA	CSVGQNSNQPQHF
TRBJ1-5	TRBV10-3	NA	CAISGNNQPQHF
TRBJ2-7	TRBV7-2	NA	CASSHESTTWGQYF
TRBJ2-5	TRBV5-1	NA	CASSLSRGDETQYF
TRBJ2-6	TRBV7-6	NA	CASSAPSGANVLTF
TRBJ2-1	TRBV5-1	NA	CASSSTSGGWYGEQFF
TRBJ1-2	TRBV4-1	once	CASSQEQGIPNGYTF
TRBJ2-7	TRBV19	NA	CASRGQGTSWGEQYF
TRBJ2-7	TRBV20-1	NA	CSAVRYYEQYF
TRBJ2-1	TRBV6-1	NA	CASSENIGVGHNEQFF
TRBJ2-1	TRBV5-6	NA	CASSLATEQFF
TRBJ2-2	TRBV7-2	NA	CASSPGTGANTGELFF
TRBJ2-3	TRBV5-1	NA	CASSSQGGTDTQYF
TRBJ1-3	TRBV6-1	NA	CASTLQGSGNTIYF
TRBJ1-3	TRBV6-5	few	CASSYAEGNTIYF
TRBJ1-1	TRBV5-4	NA	CASRPSPGQREAFF
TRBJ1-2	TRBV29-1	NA	CSVVETGEVSRFYGYTF
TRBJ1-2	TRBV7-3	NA	CASSLTGTGENYGYTF
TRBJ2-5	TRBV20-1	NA	CSAGGTQYF
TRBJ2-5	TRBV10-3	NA	CAIRNNLQETQYF
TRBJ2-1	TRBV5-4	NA	CASSFGGDGLGEQFF
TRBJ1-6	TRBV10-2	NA	CASSESGQGLEIGSPLHF
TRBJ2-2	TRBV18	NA	CASSPPRGAPGTGELFF
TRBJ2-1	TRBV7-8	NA	CASSSNYGEQFF
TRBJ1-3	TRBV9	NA	CASSPNPPSSGDTIYF
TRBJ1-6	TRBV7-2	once	CASRPGQGAGTYNSPLHF
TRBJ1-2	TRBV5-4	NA	CASSLEEGTMGYTF
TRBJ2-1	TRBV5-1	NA	CASSLGRQTYNEQFF
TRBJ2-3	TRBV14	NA	CASSLIADTQYF
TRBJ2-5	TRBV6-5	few	CASEKTPLQETQYF
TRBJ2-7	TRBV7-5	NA	CARSSLAGWDEQYF
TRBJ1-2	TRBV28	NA	CASSFAGEGGYTF
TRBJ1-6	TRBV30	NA	CAWSGGRGKPGDSPLHF
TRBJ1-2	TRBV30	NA	CAWSVHNYGYTF
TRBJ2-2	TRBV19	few	CASSTPRPSGELFF
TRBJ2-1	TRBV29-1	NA	CSVETAGGRNEQFF
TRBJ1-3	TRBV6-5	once	CASSDRGRKNTIYF
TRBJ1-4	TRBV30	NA	CAWTQGQRTSEEKLFF
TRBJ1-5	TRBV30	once	CAWSKGQVYQPQHF